Presented here are 10 T cell receptor beta chains from one specimen sequenced in a study of cytomegalovirus exposure and HLA in healthy donors. PCR amplification relied on 60 Vbeta primers (plus 13 Jbeta primers). Data came from immunoSEQ multiplex PCR; TCRdb stores just in-frame clones and leaves some out. The sample holds approximately 200,000 clones, roughly 80% seen once. The sequencing input was PBMCs. The source of these receptors is a woman younger than 30 in good health and CMV-seronegative.

The gene calls are TRBV19 and TRBJ1-1; D not certain. This CDR3 has 13 residues. In germline, CDR1 is LNHDA, CDR2 SQIVND (reference sequence). Trimming took off 4 bases at V and 4 bases at J, with 10 bases between the two ends. For the CDR3, the DNA is TGTGCCAGTAGTAGTCACCGTAGCACTGAAGCTTTCTTT. Encoded protein: CASSSHRSTEAFF.

The chain has TRBV2 and TRBJ2-5; D call uncertain. This CDR3 has 11 residues. Trimming removed 7 bases at V and 7 bases at J, with 10 bases between. Germline values: CDR1 SNHLY, CDR2 FYNNEI. The CDR3 sequence is CASTPSGTQYF. The DNA for the CDR3 is TGTGCCAGCACGCCATCGGGGACCCAGTACTTC.

Here the CDR3 reads CASSDPSGGRDSGELFF. The CDR3, as DNA: TGTGCCAGCAGTGACCCCTCAGGGGGCCGGGATTCCGGGGAGCTGTTTTTT. This chain uses TRBV6-1 with TRBJ2-2; 8 bases map to TRBD1. Germline CDR1 and CDR2: MNHNS and SASEGT. The ends lost 3 bases at V and 6 bases at J; junction bases unmatched: 12. This CDR3 spans 17 amino acids.

The V gene is TRBV7-9, the J gene TRBJ2-1; D remains unclear. The CDR3 is 13 amino acids. CDR1 is SEHNR and CDR2 is FQNEAQ in the germline V gene (reference sequence). With 5 bases removed from V and 9 bases from J, the gap between germline ends came to 14 bases. The CDR3 loop reads CASSHRMGSEQFF. CDR3 in DNA: TGTGCCAGCAGCCACAGAATGGGTTCTGAGCAGTTCTTC. The full variable domain, in which reference TRBV7-9 and TRBJ2-1 provide the parts outside the CDR3, is DTGVSQNPRHKITKRGQNVTFRCDPISEHNRLYWYRQTLGQGPEFLTYFQNEAQLEKSRLLSDRFSAERPKGSFSTLEIQRTEQGDSAMYLCASSHRMGSEQFFGPGTRLTVL.

CDR3 in DNA: TGTGCCAGCAGCTTAGCGGCTAGCGGTGGGACCCAGTACTTC. Protein sequence: CASSLAASGGTQYF. The chain employs TRBV7-2 and TRBJ2-5; 7 bases line up with TRBD2. Germline values: CDR1 SGHTA, CDR2 FQGNSA. The CDR3 runs 14 residues. Trimming at V came to 0 bases and at J to 7 bases, leaving 5 bases not matched to a gene.

The chain joins TRBV5-6 to TRBJ2-4; TRBD1 agrees at 7 bases. The CDR3 is 14 residues long. Germline CDR1 reads SGHDT; CDR2 reads YYEEEE. With 4 bases clipped from V and 3 bases from J, the junction kept 4 bases outside the gene matches. CDR3 coding DNA: TGTGCCAGCAGCGACGCAGGGGGCAAAAACATTCAGTACTTC. This translates into CASSDAGGKNIQYF.

This chain connects TRBV6-1 to TRBJ1-6; D remains unclear. Germline lookup yields CDR1 MNHNS and CDR2 SASEGT. Trimming shortened V by 7 bases and J by 10 bases, and 11 bases separated the two germline ends. The CDR3 has 12 amino acids. The CDR3 DNA reads as TGTGCCAGCATAGAGGGCGGCTCACCCCTCCACTTT. Its protein is CASIEGGSPLHF.

The CDR3 bases are TGTGCCAGCTCACCACCAGCAGGGCGAGTGAGCGGCTACACCTTC. Its translation is CASSPPAGRVSGYTF. The gene calls are TRBV18 and TRBJ1-2, with D perhaps matching TRBD1 (5 bases). CDR3 length: 15 residues. Germline V gene lookup returns CDR1 KGHSH and CDR2 LQKENI. The ends were cut back, 0 bases at V and 8 bases at J, with 16 bases in the middle.

The rearrangement links TRBV7-2 to TRBJ2-2; 8 nucleotides match TRBD2. CDR3 size: 15 residues. Looked up from germline, CDR1 is SGHTA and CDR2 is FQGNSA. V was clipped by 5 bases and J by 4 bases; unmatched bases: 6. The CDR3 region is CASSIPGLVTGELFF. The CDR3 DNA sequence: TGTGCCAGCAGCATACCGGGACTAGTCACCGGGGAGCTGTTTTTT.

J is TRBJ2-7 and V is TRBV14; 10 positions agree with TRBD2. This CDR3 contains 16 residues. Germline trimming cut 3 bases from V and 2 bases from J; bases unmatched to any gene: 7. Germline CDR1 and CDR2: SGHDN and FVKESK. Here the CDR3 reads CASSHPGTSGTYEQYF. The CDR3 DNA sequence: TGTGCCAGCAGCCATCCGGGCACTAGCGGGACCTACGAGCAGTACTTC.